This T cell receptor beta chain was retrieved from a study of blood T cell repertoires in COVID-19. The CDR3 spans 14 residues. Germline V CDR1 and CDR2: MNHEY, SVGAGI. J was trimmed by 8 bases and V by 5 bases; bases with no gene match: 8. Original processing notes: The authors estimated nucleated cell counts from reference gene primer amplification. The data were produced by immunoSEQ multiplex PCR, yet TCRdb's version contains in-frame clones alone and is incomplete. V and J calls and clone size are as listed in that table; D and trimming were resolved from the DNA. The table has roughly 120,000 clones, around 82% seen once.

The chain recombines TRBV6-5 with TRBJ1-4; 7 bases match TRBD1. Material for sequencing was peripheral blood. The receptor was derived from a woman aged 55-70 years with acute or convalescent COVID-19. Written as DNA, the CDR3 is TGTGCCAGCAGTAACAGGGGTGCGGAGGAAAAACTGTTTTTT. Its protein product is CASSNRGAEEKLFF.